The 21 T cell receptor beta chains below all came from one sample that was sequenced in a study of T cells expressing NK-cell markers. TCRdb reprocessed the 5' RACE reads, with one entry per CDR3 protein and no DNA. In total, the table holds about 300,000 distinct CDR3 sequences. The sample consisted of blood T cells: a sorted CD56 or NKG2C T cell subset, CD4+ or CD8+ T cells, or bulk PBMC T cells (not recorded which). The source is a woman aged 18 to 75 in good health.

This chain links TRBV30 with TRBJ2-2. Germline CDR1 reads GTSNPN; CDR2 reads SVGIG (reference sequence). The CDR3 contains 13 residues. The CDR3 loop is CAWSVRESGELFF.

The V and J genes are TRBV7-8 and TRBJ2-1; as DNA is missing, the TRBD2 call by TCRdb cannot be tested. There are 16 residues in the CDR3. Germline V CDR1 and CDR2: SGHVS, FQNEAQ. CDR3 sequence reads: CASSFPGVAVYNEQFF.

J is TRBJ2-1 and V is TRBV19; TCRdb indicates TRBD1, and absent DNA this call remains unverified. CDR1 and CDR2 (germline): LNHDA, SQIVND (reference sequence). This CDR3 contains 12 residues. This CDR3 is CASSIPGYEQFF.

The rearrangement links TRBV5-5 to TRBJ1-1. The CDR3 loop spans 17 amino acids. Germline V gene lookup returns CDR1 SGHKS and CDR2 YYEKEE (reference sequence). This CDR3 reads CASSLEFSHRMNTEAFF. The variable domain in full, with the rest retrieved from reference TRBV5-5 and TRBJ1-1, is DAGVTQSPTHLIKTRGQQVTLRCSPISGHKSVSWYQQVLGQGPQFIFQYYEKEERGRGNFPDRFSARQFPNYSSELNVNALLLGDSALYLCASSLEFSHRMNTEAFFGQGTRLTVV.

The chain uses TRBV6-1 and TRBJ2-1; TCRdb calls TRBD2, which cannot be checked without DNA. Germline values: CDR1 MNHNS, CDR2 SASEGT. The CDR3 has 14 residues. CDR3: CASMILAGKNEQFF.

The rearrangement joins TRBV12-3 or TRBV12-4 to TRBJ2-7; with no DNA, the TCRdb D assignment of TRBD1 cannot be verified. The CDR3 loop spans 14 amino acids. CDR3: CASSGTAASNEQYF.

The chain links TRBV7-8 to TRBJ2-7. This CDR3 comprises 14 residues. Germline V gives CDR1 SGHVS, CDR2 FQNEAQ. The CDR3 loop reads CASSLAWSSYEQYF.

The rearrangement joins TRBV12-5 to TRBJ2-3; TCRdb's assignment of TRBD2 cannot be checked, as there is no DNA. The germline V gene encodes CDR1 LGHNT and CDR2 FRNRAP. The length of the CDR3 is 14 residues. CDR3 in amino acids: CASGFTSIGDTQYF. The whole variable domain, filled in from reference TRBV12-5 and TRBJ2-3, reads DARVTQTPRHKVTEMGQEVTMRCQPILGHNTVFWYRQTMMQGLELLAYFRNRAPLDDSGMPKDRFSAEMPDATLATLKIQPSEPRDSAVYFCASGFTSIGDTQYFGPGTRLTVL.

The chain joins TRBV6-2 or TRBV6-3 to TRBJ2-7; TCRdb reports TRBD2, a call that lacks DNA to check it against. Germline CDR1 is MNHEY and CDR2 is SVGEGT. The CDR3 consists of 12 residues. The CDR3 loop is CASSATLGEQYF.

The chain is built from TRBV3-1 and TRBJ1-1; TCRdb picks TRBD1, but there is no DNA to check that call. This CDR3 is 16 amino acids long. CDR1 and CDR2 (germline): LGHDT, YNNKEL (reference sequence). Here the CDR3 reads CASSPEGGAGITEAFF.

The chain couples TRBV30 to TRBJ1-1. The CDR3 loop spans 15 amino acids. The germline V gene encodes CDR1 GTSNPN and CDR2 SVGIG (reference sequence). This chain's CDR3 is CAWSVITRRDTEAFF.

CDR3 region: CASSLALTSDRGRQPQHF. This rearrangement joins TRBV11-2 to TRBJ1-5; TCRdb selects TRBD1, and the lack of DNA leaves this call unchecked. The CDR3 is 18 amino acids. Germline loops: CDR1 SGHAT, CDR2 FQNNGV.

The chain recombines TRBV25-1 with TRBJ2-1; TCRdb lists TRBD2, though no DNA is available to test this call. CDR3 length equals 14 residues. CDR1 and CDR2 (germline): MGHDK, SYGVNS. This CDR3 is CASSDPAWRNEQFF.

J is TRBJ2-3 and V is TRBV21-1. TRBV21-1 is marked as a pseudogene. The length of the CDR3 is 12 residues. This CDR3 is CARRRTPDTQYF.

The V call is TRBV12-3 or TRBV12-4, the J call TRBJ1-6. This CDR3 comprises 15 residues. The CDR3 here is CASSLLGFRNSPLHF.

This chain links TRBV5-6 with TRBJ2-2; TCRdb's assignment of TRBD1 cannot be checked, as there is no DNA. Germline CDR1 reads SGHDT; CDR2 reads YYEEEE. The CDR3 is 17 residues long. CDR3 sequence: CASSPGQAFSTTGELFF.

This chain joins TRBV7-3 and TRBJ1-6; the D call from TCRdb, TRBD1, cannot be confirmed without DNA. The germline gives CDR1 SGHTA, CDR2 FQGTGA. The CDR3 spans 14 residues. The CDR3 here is CASSARDRGSPLHF.

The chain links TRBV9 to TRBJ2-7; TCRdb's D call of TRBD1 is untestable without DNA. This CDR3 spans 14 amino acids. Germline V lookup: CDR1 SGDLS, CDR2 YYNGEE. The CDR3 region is CASSERGQYHEQYF.

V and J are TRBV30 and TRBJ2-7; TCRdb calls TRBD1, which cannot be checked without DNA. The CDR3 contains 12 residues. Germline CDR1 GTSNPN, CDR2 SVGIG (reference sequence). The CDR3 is CAWSVGREEQYF.

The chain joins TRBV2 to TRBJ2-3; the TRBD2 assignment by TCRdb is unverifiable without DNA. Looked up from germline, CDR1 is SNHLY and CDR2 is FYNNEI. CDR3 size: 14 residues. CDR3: CASIYGGATDTQYF.

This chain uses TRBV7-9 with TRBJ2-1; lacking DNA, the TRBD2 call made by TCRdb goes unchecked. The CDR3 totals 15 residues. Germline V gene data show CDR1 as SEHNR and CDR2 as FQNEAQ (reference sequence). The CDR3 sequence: CASGVGGSSYNEQFF.